This T cell receptor (beta chain) was captured by sequencing in a study of patients and donors after allogeneic stem cell transplantation. Germline lookup yields CDR1 SGDLS and CDR2 YYNGEE. The CDR3 extends over 16 amino acids. V lost 4 bases, J lost 0 bases, and 14 bases lay in between. This clonotype has more than one count but fewer than ten. TCRdb itself ran the RT-PCR reads through MiXCR, one entry per CDR3 protein. The sample includes under 200,000 distinct CDR3 sequences, about 30% of them seen just once. Sequenced: blood, either unsorted or a sorted T cell fraction (not recorded which). V and J are TRBV9 and TRBJ1-3; a weak D match, TRBD1 (5 bases). The clonotype comes from a human donor who was either an allogeneic HSCT recipient or a stem cell or donor lymphocyte infusion donor (not recorded which). It is not recorded whose cells these are; they may come from a transplant donor. The CDR3 here is CASSTTGQGSGNTIYF. The CDR3 DNA follows: TGTGCCAGCAGCACCACGGGCCAGGGCTCTGGAAACACCATATATTTT. Drawing the rest from reference TRBV9 and TRBJ1-3, the complete variable domain is DSGVTQTPKHLITATGQRVTLRCSPRSGDLSVYWYQQSLDQGLQFLIQYYNGEERAKGNILERFSAQQFPDLHSELNLSSLELGDSALYFCASSTTGQGSGNTIYFGEGSWLTVV.